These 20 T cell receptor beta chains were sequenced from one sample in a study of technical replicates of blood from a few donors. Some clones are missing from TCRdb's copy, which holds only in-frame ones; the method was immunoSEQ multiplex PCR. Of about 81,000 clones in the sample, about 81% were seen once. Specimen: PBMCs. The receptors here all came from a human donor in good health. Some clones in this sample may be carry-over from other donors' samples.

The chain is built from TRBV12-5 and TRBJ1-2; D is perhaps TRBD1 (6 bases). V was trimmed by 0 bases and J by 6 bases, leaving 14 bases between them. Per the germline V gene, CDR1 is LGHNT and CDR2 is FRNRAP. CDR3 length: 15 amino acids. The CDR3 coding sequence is TGTGCTAGTGGTTTGGTAGTGGGTAGGGGGAATGGCTACACCTTC. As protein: CASGLVVGRGNGYTF.

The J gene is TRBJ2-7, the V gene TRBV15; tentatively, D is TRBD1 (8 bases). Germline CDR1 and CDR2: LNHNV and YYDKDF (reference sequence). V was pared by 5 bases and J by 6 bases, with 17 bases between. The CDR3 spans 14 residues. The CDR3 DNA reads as TGTGCCACCAGCGCCCACAGGGGGAGGGGCGAGCAGTACTTC. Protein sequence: CATSAHRGRGEQYF.

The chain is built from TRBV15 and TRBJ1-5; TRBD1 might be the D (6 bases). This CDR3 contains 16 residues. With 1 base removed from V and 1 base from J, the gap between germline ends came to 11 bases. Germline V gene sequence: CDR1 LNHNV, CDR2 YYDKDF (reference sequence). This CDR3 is CATSRARDRSNQPQHF. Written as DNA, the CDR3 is TGTGCCACCAGCAGAGCCCGAGACAGGAGCAATCAGCCCCAGCATTTT. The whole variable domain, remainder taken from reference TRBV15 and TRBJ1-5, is DAMVIQNPRYQVTQFGKPVTLSCSQTLNHNVMYWYQQKSSQAPKLLFHYYDKDFNNEADTPDNFQSRRPNTSFCFLDIRSPGLGDTAMYLCATSRARDRSNQPQHFGDGTRLSIL.

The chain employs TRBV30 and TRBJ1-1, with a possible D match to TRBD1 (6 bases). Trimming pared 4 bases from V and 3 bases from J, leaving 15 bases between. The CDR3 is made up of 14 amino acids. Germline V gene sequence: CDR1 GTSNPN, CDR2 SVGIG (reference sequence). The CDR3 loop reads CAWMPIQGYTEAFF. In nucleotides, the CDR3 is TGTGCCTGGATGCCGATTCAGGGGTACACTGAAGCTTTCTTT.

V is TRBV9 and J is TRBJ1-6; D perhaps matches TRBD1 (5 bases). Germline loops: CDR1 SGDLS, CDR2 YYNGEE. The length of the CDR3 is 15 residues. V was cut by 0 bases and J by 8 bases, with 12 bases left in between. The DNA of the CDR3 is TGTGCCAGCAGCGTAGGCCCAACAGGACATTCACCCCTCCACTTT. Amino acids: CASSVGPTGHSPLHF.

The CDR3 sequence: CASRQTGTSRYNEQFF. The DNA of the CDR3 is TGTGCCAGCAGGCAAACCGGGACTAGCCGTTACAATGAGCAGTTCTTC. This rearrangement joins TRBV2 to TRBJ2-1, with 9 bases lining up with TRBD2. The CDR3 contains 16 residues. J gave up 4 bases and V 6 bases, and 10 bases lay outside the gene matches. The germline CDR1 and CDR2 sequences are SNHLY and FYNNEI.

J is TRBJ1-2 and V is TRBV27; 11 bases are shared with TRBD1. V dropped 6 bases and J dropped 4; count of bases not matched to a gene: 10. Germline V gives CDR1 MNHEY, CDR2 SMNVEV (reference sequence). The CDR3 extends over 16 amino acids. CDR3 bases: TGTGCCAGCAGCACCGGGACAGGGGGTTTTCTCTATGGCTACACCTTC. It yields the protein CASSTGTGGFLYGYTF.

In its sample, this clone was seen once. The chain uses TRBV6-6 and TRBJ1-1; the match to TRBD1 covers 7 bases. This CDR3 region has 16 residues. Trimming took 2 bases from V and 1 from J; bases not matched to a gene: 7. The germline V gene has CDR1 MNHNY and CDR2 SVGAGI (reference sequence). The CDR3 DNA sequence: TGTGCCAGCAGTTACCAGACAGGGTCCGGGAACACTGAAGCTTTCTTT. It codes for CASSYQTGSGNTEAFF.

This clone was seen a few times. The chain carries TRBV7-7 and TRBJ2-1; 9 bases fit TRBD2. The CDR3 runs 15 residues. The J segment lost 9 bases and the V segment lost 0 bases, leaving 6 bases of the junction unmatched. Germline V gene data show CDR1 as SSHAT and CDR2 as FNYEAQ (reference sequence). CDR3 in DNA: TGTGCCAGCAGCTTAGCGTTGCTAGCGGGATCTGAGCAGTTCTTC. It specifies CASSLALLAGSEQFF.

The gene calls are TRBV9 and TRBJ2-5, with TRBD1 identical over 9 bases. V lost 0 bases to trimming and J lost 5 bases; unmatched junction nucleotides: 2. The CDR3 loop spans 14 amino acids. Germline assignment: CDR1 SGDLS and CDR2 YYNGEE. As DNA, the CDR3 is TGTGCCAGCAGCGTAGGTGACAGGGGGGAGACCCAGTACTTC. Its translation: CASSVGDRGETQYF.

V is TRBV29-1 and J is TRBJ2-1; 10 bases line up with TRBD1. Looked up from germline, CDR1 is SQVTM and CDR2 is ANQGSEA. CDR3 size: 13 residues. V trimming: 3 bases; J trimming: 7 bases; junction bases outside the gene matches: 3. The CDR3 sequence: CSVDRTGGNEQFF. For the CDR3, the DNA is TGCAGCGTTGACCGGACAGGGGGGAATGAGCAGTTCTTC.

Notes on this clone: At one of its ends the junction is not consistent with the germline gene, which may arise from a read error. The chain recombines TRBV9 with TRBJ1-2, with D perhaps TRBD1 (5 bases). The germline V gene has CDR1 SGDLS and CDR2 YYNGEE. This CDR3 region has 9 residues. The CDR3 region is CASSAGESF. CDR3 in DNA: TGTGCCAGCAGCGCGGGGGAAAGCTTC.

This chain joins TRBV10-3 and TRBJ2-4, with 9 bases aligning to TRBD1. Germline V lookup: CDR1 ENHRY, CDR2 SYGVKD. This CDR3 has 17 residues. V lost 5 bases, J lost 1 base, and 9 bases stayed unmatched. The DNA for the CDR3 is TGTGCCATCAGTCCTCAAGGGACAGGGATGGCCAAAAACATTCAGTACTTC. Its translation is CAISPQGTGMAKNIQYF.

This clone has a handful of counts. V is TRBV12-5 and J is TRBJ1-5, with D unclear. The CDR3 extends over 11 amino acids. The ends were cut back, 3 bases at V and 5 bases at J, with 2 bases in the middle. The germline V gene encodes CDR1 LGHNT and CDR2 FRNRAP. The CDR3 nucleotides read TGTGCTAGTGGTTTCGATCAGCCCCAGCATTTT. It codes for CASGFDQPQHF.

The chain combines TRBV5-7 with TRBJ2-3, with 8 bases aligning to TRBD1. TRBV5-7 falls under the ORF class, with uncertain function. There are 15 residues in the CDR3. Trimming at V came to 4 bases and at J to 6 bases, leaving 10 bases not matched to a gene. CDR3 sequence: CASSPRDRPLDTQYF. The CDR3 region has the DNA TGTGCCAGCAGCCCCAGGGACAGGCCGCTGGATACGCAGTATTTT.

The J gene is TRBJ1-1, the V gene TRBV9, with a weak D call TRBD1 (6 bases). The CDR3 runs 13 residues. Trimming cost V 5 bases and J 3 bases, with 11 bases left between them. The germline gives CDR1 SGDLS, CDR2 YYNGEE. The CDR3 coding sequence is TGTGCCAGCAGGGGGGGGCTTGACACTGAAGCTTTCTTT. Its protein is CASRGGLDTEAFF.

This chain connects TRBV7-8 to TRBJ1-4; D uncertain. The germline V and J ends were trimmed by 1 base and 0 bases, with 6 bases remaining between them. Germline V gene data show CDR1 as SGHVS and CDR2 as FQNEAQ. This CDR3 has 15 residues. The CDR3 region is CASSLGQATNEKLFF. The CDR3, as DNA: TGTGCCAGCAGCTTAGGGCAGGCAACTAATGAAAAACTGTTTTTT. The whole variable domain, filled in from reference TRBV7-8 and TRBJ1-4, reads GAGVSQSPRYKVAKRGQDVALRCDPISGHVSLFWYQQALGQGPEFLTYFQNEAQLDKSGLPSDRFFAERPEGSVSTLKIQRTQQEDSAVYLCASSLGQATNEKLFFGSGTQLSVL.

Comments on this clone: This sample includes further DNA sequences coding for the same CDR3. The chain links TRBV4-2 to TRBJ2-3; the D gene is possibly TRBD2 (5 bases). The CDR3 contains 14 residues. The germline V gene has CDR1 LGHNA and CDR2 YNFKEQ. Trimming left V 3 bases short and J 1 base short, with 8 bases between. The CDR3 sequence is CASSQRTGTDTQYF. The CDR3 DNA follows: TGTGCCAGCAGCCAGCGGACTGGCACAGATACGCAGTATTTT.

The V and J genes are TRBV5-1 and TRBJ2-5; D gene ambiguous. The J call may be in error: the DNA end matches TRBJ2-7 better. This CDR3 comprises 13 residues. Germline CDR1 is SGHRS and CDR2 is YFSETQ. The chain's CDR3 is CASRPLSSYEQYF. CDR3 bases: TGCGCCAGCAGGCCCCTTAGCTCCTACGAGCAGTACTTC.

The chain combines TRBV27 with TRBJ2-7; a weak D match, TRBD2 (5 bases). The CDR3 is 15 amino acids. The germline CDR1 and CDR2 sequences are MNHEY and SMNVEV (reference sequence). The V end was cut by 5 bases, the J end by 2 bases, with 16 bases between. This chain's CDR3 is CASSALWSGAYEQYF. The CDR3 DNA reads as TGTGCCAGCAGTGCACTCTGGTCCGGGGCCTACGAGCAGTACTTC.